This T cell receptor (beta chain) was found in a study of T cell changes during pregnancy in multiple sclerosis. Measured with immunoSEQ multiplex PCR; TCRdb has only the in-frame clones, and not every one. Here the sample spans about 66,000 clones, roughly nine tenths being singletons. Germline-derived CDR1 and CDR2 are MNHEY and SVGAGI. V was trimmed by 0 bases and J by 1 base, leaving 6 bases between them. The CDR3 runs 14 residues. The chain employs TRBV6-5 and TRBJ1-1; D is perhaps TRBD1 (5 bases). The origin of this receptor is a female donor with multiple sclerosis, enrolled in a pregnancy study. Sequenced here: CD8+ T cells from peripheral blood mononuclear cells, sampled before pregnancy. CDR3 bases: TGTGCCAGCAGTTACTCGACAGCGAACACTGAAGCTTTCTTT. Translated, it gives CASSYSTANTEAFF.